The 24 T cell receptor beta chains below come from one sample, sequenced in a study of blood T cell repertoires in COVID-19. Using immunoSEQ multiplex PCR, the repertoire was profiled, and TCRdb retains in-frame clones only, with some absent. The sample lists 150,000 to 250,000 clones, about nine tenths seen once, with approximately 2% in the top ten. The sample taken for sequencing was PBMCs or T cells enriched from blood (not recorded which). Every receptor here comes from a woman between 25 and 40 years old who had recovered from COVID-19.

This sequence joins TRBV6-5 and TRBJ1-1; D not certain. Germline V gene sequence: CDR1 MNHEY, CDR2 SVGAGI. The V and J ends lost 2 bases and 0 bases respectively, with 7 bases between them. The CDR3 is 14 amino acids. This CDR3 reads CASSYDTLNTEAFF. CDR3 nucleotides: TGTGCCAGCAGTTACGACACCTTGAACACTGAAGCTTTCTTT.

This sequence joins TRBV28 and TRBJ1-5; D perhaps matches TRBD1 (6 bases). The CDR3 runs 15 residues. From germline, CDR1 is MDHEN and CDR2 SYDVKM. The germline V and J ends were trimmed by 3 bases and 0 bases, with 9 bases remaining between them. The DNA of the CDR3 is TGTGCCAGCAGTTTGGGGACATATAGCAATCAGCCCCAGCATTTT. Translated, it gives CASSLGTYSNQPQHF.

This clone was seen just once. The chain uses TRBV7-9 and TRBJ2-1; D gene ambiguous. This CDR3 contains 15 residues. V was shortened by 5 bases and J by 0 bases, with 11 bases between the two germline ends. The germline V gene has CDR1 SEHNR and CDR2 FQNEAQ (reference sequence). CDR3 amino acids: CASSPRRSSYNEQFF. The DNA for the CDR3 is TGTGCCAGCAGCCCAAGGCGGAGCTCCTACAATGAGCAGTTCTTC.

The chain recombines TRBV2 with TRBJ2-1; D uncertain. Germline V gives CDR1 SNHLY, CDR2 FYNNEI. V dropped 2 bases and J dropped 9 bases, with 14 bases sitting between them. This CDR3 has 14 residues. The CDR3 spells CASSELEIVGEQFF. CDR3 coding DNA: TGTGCCAGCAGTGAATTGGAGATAGTGGGTGAGCAGTTCTTC. Full variable domain (rest looked up from reference TRBV2 and TRBJ2-1): EPEVTQTPSHQVTQMGQEVILRCVPISNHLYFYWYRQILGQKVEFLVSFYNNEISEKSEIFDDQFSVERPDGSNFTLKIRSTKLEDSAMYFCASSELEIVGEQFFGPGTRLTVL.

The chain couples TRBV24-1 to TRBJ2-1; 8 positions agree with TRBD2. Trimming cost V 2 bases and J 6 bases; bases outside gene matches: 11. The CDR3 extends over 17 amino acids. The V gene's germline CDR1 is KGHDR and CDR2 SFDVKD. The CDR3: CATSDSFVSGESNEQFF. The CDR3 DNA sequence: TGTGCCACCAGTGATTCATTTGTTAGCGGGGAATCCAATGAGCAGTTCTTC.

V and J are TRBV11-1 and TRBJ1-1; 8 bases agree with TRBD1. This CDR3 spans 15 amino acids. With 1 base clipped from V and 0 bases from J, the junction kept 1 base outside the gene matches. CDR1 and CDR2 (germline): SGHAT, FQDESV (reference sequence). The CDR3 DNA reads as TGTGCCAGCAGCTTAGGGACAGGGATGAACACTGAAGCTTTCTTT. Encoded protein: CASSLGTGMNTEAFF.

The chain is built from TRBV10-3 and TRBJ2-7, with TRBD2 identical over 12 bases. CDR1 ENHRY and CDR2 SYGVKD come from the germline V gene. V trimming: 4 bases; J trimming: 6 bases; junction bases outside the gene matches: 7. This CDR3 comprises 15 residues. CDR3 bases: TGTGCCATCAGTGGGACTAGCGGGGTTCTCCTCGAGCAGTACTTC. Residues: CAISGTSGVLLEQYF.

The chain employs TRBV27 and TRBJ1-2; D remains unclear. V was pared by 7 bases and J by 2 bases, with 17 bases between. The CDR3 is 15 residues long. CDR1 and CDR2 (germline): MNHEY, SMNVEV (reference sequence). This chain's CDR3 is CASTPGRERNYGYTF. CDR3 in DNA: TGTGCCAGCACCCCCGGCCGGGAACGAAACTATGGCTACACCTTC.

This sequence joins TRBV11-3 and TRBJ1-2, with TRBD1 as a possible D gene (5 bases). This CDR3 has 11 residues. Trimming cost V 8 bases and J 6 bases, with 10 bases left between them. In germline, CDR1 is SGHNT, CDR2 YENEEA. Here the CDR3 DNA reads TGTGCCAGCGCCCGGGGGAATGGCTACACCTTC. This sequence encodes CASARGNGYTF.

This clone has only one observation. The V gene is TRBV27, the J gene TRBJ2-5; the D gene is possibly TRBD1 (5 bases). The CDR3 extends over 13 amino acids. The ends were cut back, 3 bases at V and 1 base at J, with 6 bases in the middle. Germline lookup yields CDR1 MNHEY and CDR2 SMNVEV (reference sequence). The CDR3 DNA sequence: TGTGCCAGCAGTTTCAGGGTCCAAGAGACCCAGTACTTC. Its protein is CASSFRVQETQYF.

The chain links TRBV6-1 to TRBJ1-1; TRBD1 aligns across 8 bases. Germline CDR1 reads MNHNS; CDR2 reads SASEGT. CDR3 length: 16 amino acids. V lost 3 bases to trimming and J lost 8 bases; unmatched junction nucleotides: 14. CDR3 sequence (DNA): TGTGCCAGCAGTGAGTACCCCTCAGGGGGCCAAGCAGAAGCTTTCTTT. As protein: CASSEYPSGGQAEAFF.

The J gene is TRBJ2-5, the V gene TRBV4-2, with a weak D call TRBD1 (6 bases). This CDR3 is 14 amino acids long. The germline V gene encodes CDR1 LGHNA and CDR2 YNFKEQ. V was shortened by 1 base and J by 5 bases, with 11 bases between the two germline ends. DNA for the CDR3: TGTGCCAGCAGCCAAGTACGGCAGGGGGAGACCCAGTACTTC. This encodes CASSQVRQGETQYF.

This clone has only a few counts. The V call is TRBV6-1, the J call TRBJ1-2; D may be TRBD1 (6 bases). CDR1 is MNHNS and CDR2 is SASEGT in the germline V gene. The CDR3 extends over 15 amino acids. Trimming cost V 2 bases and J 0 bases, with 10 bases left between them. Here the CDR3 DNA reads TGTGCCAGCAGTGAACCCACAGGGCCTAACTATGGCTACACCTTC. It encodes CASSEPTGPNYGYTF.

The J gene is TRBJ2-2, the V gene TRBV29-1, with 7 nucleotides matching TRBD1. CDR1 is SQVTM, CDR2 ANQGSEA, per germline. This CDR3 has 14 residues. V lost 7 bases to trimming and J lost 3 bases; unmatched junction nucleotides: 8. As DNA, the CDR3 is TGCAGCGCACGACAGGGTCGGGACACCGGGGAGCTGTTTTTT. It specifies CSARQGRDTGELFF.

CDR3 nucleotide sequence: TGCAGCGTCCTCCGGGACAGGGGGCGAGGCTACACCTTC. Its protein product is CSVLRDRGRGYTF. The V and J genes are TRBV29-1 and TRBJ1-2; TRBD1 matches at 12 bases. Germline CDR1 reads SQVTM; CDR2 reads ANQGSEA. The CDR3 covers 13 residues. The ends lost 6 bases at V and 8 bases at J; junction bases unmatched: 7.

This clone turned up a few times. This chain joins TRBV4-3 and TRBJ2-6; D possibly corresponds to TRBD1 (6 bases). Germline V gene sequence: CDR1 LGHNA, CDR2 YSLEER. The CDR3 loop spans 18 amino acids. The V gene lost 2 bases and the J gene lost 0 bases, with 14 bases spanning the gap. DNA of the CDR3: TGCGCCAGCAGCCAAAGGGCAGGGGCCATCTCTGGGGCCAACGTCCTGACTTTC. This encodes CASSQRAGAISGANVLTF.

This chain's CDR3 is CASSLDRQYEAFF. Here the CDR3 DNA reads TGTGCCAGCAGCTTGGACAGACAGTACGAAGCTTTCTTT. The V call is TRBV3-1 (or the pseudogene TRBV3-2), the J call TRBJ1-1; D is perhaps TRBD1 (6 bases). There are 13 residues in the CDR3. The V end lost 5 bases, the J end lost 8 bases, and 15 bases lay between the germline ends. CDR1 and CDR2 (germline): LGHDT, YNNKEL (reference sequence).

This sequence joins TRBV2 and TRBJ1-2; D is perhaps TRBD1 (6 bases). V lost 5 bases to trimming and J lost 7 bases, with 17 bases between them. The V gene's germline CDR1 is SNHLY and CDR2 FYNNEI. The CDR3 consists of 14 residues. CDR3 residues: CASSRDTAVLGYTF. CDR3 nucleotides: TGTGCCAGCAGTCGGGACACTGCTGTTCTTGGCTACACCTTC.

The J gene is TRBJ2-2, the V gene TRBV7-2; 7 bases line up with TRBD2. Looked up from germline, CDR1 is SGHTA and CDR2 is FQGNSA. V lost 4 bases and J lost 7; bases outside the gene matches: 12. The CDR3 sequence is 16 residues long. The CDR3 nucleotides are TGTGCCAGCAGCTCGCGATCAACTAGCGTCGGCGGGGAGCTGTTTTTT. Its translation is CASSSRSTSVGGELFF.

This clone was detected only once. V gene TRBV5-1 combines with J gene TRBJ1-3; 10 bases align to TRBD1. The CDR3 spans 17 residues. The germline V gene encodes CDR1 SGHRS and CDR2 YFSETQ. Germline trimming cut 3 bases from V and 0 bases from J; bases unmatched to any gene: 6. The CDR3 coding sequence is TGCGCCAGCAGCTCGGGGACAGGGGACGGCTCTGGAAACACCATATATTTT. Its protein product is CASSSGTGDGSGNTIYF.

The chain couples TRBV29-1 to TRBJ1-1, with 7 bases aligning to TRBD1. The CDR3 runs to 13 residues. Germline trimming cut 4 bases from V and 4 bases from J; bases unmatched to any gene: 6. CDR1 is SQVTM, CDR2 ANQGSEA, per germline. The CDR3 DNA reads TGCAGCGTTGTGAACAGGGGAGGCACTGAAGCTTTCTTT. Protein: CSVVNRGGTEAFF.

The V and J genes are TRBV18 and TRBJ1-3; D gene unclear. The CDR3 is made up of 15 amino acids. Trimming stripped 3 bases from V and 0 bases from J, with 9 bases between. CDR1 and CDR2 from the germline V gene are KGHSH and LQKENI. CDR3: CASSPPGISGNTIYF. For the CDR3, the DNA is TGTGCCAGCTCACCTCCGGGAATCTCTGGAAACACCATATATTTT.

The J gene is TRBJ1-2, the V gene TRBV7-9; 10 bases map to TRBD1. This CDR3 has 15 residues. Trimming took 4 bases from V and 6 from J; bases not matched to a gene: 8. Germline CDR1 SEHNR, CDR2 FQNEAQ (reference sequence). CDR3 amino acids: CASSSPGTGVHGYTF. As DNA, the CDR3 is TGTGCCAGCAGCTCACCCGGGACAGGGGTGCATGGCTACACCTTC.

This clone appeared a few times. The V call is TRBV5-4, the J call TRBJ2-7, with 7 bases that match TRBD1. The CDR3 covers 16 residues. CDR1 and CDR2 (germline): SGHNT, YYREEE (reference sequence). Trimming took 3 bases from V and 3 from J; bases not matched to a gene: 12. The CDR3 is CASSYPSDRVDYEQYF. The CDR3, as DNA: TGTGCCAGCAGCTACCCCTCTGACAGGGTCGACTACGAGCAGTACTTC.